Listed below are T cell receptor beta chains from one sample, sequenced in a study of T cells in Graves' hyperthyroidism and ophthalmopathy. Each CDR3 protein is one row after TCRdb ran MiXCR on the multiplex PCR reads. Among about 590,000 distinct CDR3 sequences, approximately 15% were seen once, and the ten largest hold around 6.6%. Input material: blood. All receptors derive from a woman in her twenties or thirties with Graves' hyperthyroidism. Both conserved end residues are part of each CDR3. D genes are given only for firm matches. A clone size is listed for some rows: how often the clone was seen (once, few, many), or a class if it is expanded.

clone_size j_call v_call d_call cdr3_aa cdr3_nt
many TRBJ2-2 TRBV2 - CASKTWTDGELFF TGTGCCAGCAAAACCTGGACCGACGGGGAGCTGTTTTTT
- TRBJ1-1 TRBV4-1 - CASSQGASLGDTEAFF TGCGCCAGCAGCCAAGGGGCATCATTGGGGGACACTGAAGCTTTCTTT
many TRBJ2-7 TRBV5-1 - CASSLPASLQGDYEQYF TGCGCCAGCAGCTTGCCGGCGTCGTTACAGGGAGACTACGAGCAGTACTTC
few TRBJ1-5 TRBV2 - CASSDGASMYSNQPQHF TGTGCCAGCAGTGATGGGGCCTCCATGTATAGCAATCAGCCCCAGCATTTT
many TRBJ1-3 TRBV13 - CASSRSIQDFRGNTIYF TGTGCCAGCAGCCGCTCCATCCAGGATTTCCGAGGAAACACCATATATTTT
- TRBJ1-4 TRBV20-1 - CSARARASNEKLFF TGCAGTGCTAGAGCCAGGGCATCCAATGAAAAACTGTTTTTT
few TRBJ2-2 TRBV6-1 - CASSPSADTGELFF TGTGCCAGCAGCCCTAGTGCTGACACCGGGGAGCTGTTTTTT
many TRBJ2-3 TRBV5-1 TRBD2 CASSKAGLAGGRPDTQYF TGCGCCAGCAGCAAGGCGGGACTAGCGGGAGGAAGGCCAGATACGCAGTATTTT
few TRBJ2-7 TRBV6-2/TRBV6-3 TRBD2 CASSPLAGGNYEQYF TGTGCCAGCAGTCCGCTAGCGGGAGGTAACTACGAGCAGTACTTC
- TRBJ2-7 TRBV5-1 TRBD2 CASSTGLAGVSSYEQYF TGCGCCAGCAGCACCGGACTAGCGGGGGTGAGCTCCTACGAGCAGTACTTC
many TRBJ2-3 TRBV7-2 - CASSQTGLLTDTQYF TGTGCCAGCAGCCAGACAGGTTTGCTCACAGATACGCAGTATTTT
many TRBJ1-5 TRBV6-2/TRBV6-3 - CASSYWKSNQPQHF TGTGCCAGCAGTTATTGGAAGAGCAATCAGCCCCAGCATTTT
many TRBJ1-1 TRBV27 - CASSLRQGGNTEAFF TGTGCCAGCAGTTTGCGGCAGGGCGGGAACACTGAAGCTTTCTTT
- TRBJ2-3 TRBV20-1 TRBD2 CSTSGRTTDTQYF TGCAGTACTAGCGGGAGGACCACAGATACGCAGTATTTT
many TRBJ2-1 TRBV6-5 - CASSYSYAGNEQFF TGTGCCAGCAGTTACTCATACGCAGGCAATGAGCAGTTCTTC
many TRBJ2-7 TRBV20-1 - CSARDLETGSYEQYF TGCAGTGCTAGAGACCTCGAGACAGGCTCCTACGAGCAGTACTTC
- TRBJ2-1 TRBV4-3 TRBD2 CASSQDFSGRDHEQFF TGCGCCAGCAGCCAAGACTTTAGCGGGAGGGACCATGAGCAGTTCTTC
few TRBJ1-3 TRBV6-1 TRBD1 CASSPLGTGDPLSGNTIYF TGTGCCAGCAGTCCGTTGGGGACAGGGGATCCTCTCTCTGGAAACACCATATATTTT
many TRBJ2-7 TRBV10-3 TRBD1 CAISGQGYEQYF TGTGCCATCAGTGGACAGGGGTACGAGCAGTACTTC
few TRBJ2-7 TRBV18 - CASSPNAGITTYEQYF TGTGCCAGCTCACCTAACGCAGGGATTACTACCTACGAGCAGTACTTC
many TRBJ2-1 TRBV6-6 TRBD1 CASSYFPTGMDGNEQFF TGTGCCAGCAGTTACTTCCCGACAGGGATGGACGGGAATGAGCAGTTCTTC
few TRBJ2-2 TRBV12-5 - CASGLNRENTGELFF TGTGCTAGTGGTTTGAACCGGGAGAACACCGGGGAGCTGTTTTTT
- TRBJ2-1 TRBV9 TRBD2 CASSATGTSGGNEQFF TGTGCCAGCAGCGCTACCGGGACTAGCGGTGGCAATGAGCAGTTCTTC
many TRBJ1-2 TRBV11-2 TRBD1 CASSLNLRTGGYTF TGTGCCAGCAGCTTAAATCTTAGGACAGGAGGCTACACCTTC
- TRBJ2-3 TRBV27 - CASGFASGTDTQYF TGTGCCAGCGGTTTTGCTAGCGGCACAGATACGCAGTATTTT
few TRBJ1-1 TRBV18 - CASSPQENEAFF TGTGCCAGCTCACCTCAGGAGAATGAAGCTTTCTTT
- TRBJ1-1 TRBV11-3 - CASRRLLKQGDGTEAFF TGTGCCAGCAGGAGACTACTAAAACAGGGTGATGGGACTGAAGCTTTCTTT
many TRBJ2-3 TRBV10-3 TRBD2 CAISEFGLESTDTQYF TGTGCCATCAGTGAGTTCGGACTAGAAAGCACAGATACGCAGTATTTT
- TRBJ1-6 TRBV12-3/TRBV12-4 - CASSLKGGNSPLHF TGTGCCAGCAGTTTAAAGGGGGGGAATTCACCCCTCCACTTT
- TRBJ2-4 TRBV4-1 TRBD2 CASSQDFVLAGARAKNIQYF TGCGCCAGCAGCCAAGATTTTGTACTAGCGGGAGCCAGAGCCAAAAACATTCAGTACTTC
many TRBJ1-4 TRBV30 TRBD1 CAWSAYRDRGEKLFF TGTGCCTGGAGTGCCTATCGGGACAGGGGTGAAAAACTGTTTTTT
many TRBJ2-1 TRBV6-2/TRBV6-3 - CASSYGKNGMSYNEQFF TGTGCCAGCAGTTACGGTAAGAACGGGATGTCCTACAATGAGCAGTTCTTC
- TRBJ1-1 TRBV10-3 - CAISESTGRDTEAFF TGTGCCATCAGTGAGTCCACAGGGAGGGACACTGAAGCTTTCTTT
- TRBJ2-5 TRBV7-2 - CASSLDDETQYF TGTGCCAGCAGCTTAGATGACGAGACCCAGTACTTC
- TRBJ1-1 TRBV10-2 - CASGETVITEAFF TGCGCCAGCGGGGAGACAGTGATCACTGAAGCTTTCTTT
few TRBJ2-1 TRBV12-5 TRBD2 CASGLVRGFGSGTYNEQFF TGTGCTAGTGGTTTGGTACGGGGGTTTGGTAGCGGGACATACAATGAGCAGTTCTTC
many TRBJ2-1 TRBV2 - CASGEYRVSYNEQFF TGTGCCAGCGGAGAGTATCGGGTATCCTACAATGAGCAGTTCTTC
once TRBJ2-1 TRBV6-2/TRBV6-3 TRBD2 CASSWGLEGNEQFF TGTGCCAGCAGTTGGGGACTAGAGGGCAATGAGCAGTTCTTC
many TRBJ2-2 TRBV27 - CASSPTTTMANTGELFF TGTGCCAGCAGTCCAACCACTACAATGGCGAACACCGGGGAGCTGTTTTTT
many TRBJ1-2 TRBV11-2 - CASSLWTQGNYGYTF TGTGCCAGCAGCTTATGGACGCAGGGAAACTATGGCTACACCTTC
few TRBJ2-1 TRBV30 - CALVSSEASLYNEQFF TGTGCCTTGGTGTCTTCGGAGGCCTCTCTGTACAATGAGCAGTTCTTC
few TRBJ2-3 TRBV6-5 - CASSYGSRGRGTDTQYF TGTGCCAGCAGTTACGGTTCCCGGGGGCGGGGTACAGATACGCAGTATTTT
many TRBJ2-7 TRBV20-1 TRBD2 CSAKRGLAASSYEQYF TGCAGTGCCAAGCGGGGACTAGCGGCTTCCTCCTACGAGCAGTACTTC